This T cell receptor beta chain was found in a study of shared clonotypes between healthy human individuals. Overall study context: Donor composition was two women and three men, aged 18 to 49.

Repertoires were generated with immunoSEQ multiplex PCR, while TCRdb's copy carries only in-frame clones and drops some. The sample includes 2.3 million or so clones, more than 80% of them seen just once. This clone was seen once. What it binds is unknown. General observations from the study: Larger estimated richness was generally seen in naive subsets than in memory subsets. In four donors, approximately 5% of naive CD4 clonotypes appeared in common. Sampling covered blood only; tissue repertoires likely differ.

CDR1 is MNHNS and CDR2 is SASEGT in the germline V gene. The CDR3 totals 13 residues. Deletions cut 6 bases from V and 7 bases from J, with 15 bases between. The chain uses TRBV6-1 and TRBJ1-2; D is uncertain. The origin of this receptor is a man aged 18 to 29 in good health. Some clones in this sample may be carry-over from other donors' samples. Specimen: naive CD4+ T cells from PBMCs. Subset meaning: CD45RA+ positively selected. CDR3 in amino acids: CASRRKAMPGYTF. CDR3 nucleotide sequence: TGTGCCAGCAGGAGAAAGGCAATGCCTGGCTACACCTTC.